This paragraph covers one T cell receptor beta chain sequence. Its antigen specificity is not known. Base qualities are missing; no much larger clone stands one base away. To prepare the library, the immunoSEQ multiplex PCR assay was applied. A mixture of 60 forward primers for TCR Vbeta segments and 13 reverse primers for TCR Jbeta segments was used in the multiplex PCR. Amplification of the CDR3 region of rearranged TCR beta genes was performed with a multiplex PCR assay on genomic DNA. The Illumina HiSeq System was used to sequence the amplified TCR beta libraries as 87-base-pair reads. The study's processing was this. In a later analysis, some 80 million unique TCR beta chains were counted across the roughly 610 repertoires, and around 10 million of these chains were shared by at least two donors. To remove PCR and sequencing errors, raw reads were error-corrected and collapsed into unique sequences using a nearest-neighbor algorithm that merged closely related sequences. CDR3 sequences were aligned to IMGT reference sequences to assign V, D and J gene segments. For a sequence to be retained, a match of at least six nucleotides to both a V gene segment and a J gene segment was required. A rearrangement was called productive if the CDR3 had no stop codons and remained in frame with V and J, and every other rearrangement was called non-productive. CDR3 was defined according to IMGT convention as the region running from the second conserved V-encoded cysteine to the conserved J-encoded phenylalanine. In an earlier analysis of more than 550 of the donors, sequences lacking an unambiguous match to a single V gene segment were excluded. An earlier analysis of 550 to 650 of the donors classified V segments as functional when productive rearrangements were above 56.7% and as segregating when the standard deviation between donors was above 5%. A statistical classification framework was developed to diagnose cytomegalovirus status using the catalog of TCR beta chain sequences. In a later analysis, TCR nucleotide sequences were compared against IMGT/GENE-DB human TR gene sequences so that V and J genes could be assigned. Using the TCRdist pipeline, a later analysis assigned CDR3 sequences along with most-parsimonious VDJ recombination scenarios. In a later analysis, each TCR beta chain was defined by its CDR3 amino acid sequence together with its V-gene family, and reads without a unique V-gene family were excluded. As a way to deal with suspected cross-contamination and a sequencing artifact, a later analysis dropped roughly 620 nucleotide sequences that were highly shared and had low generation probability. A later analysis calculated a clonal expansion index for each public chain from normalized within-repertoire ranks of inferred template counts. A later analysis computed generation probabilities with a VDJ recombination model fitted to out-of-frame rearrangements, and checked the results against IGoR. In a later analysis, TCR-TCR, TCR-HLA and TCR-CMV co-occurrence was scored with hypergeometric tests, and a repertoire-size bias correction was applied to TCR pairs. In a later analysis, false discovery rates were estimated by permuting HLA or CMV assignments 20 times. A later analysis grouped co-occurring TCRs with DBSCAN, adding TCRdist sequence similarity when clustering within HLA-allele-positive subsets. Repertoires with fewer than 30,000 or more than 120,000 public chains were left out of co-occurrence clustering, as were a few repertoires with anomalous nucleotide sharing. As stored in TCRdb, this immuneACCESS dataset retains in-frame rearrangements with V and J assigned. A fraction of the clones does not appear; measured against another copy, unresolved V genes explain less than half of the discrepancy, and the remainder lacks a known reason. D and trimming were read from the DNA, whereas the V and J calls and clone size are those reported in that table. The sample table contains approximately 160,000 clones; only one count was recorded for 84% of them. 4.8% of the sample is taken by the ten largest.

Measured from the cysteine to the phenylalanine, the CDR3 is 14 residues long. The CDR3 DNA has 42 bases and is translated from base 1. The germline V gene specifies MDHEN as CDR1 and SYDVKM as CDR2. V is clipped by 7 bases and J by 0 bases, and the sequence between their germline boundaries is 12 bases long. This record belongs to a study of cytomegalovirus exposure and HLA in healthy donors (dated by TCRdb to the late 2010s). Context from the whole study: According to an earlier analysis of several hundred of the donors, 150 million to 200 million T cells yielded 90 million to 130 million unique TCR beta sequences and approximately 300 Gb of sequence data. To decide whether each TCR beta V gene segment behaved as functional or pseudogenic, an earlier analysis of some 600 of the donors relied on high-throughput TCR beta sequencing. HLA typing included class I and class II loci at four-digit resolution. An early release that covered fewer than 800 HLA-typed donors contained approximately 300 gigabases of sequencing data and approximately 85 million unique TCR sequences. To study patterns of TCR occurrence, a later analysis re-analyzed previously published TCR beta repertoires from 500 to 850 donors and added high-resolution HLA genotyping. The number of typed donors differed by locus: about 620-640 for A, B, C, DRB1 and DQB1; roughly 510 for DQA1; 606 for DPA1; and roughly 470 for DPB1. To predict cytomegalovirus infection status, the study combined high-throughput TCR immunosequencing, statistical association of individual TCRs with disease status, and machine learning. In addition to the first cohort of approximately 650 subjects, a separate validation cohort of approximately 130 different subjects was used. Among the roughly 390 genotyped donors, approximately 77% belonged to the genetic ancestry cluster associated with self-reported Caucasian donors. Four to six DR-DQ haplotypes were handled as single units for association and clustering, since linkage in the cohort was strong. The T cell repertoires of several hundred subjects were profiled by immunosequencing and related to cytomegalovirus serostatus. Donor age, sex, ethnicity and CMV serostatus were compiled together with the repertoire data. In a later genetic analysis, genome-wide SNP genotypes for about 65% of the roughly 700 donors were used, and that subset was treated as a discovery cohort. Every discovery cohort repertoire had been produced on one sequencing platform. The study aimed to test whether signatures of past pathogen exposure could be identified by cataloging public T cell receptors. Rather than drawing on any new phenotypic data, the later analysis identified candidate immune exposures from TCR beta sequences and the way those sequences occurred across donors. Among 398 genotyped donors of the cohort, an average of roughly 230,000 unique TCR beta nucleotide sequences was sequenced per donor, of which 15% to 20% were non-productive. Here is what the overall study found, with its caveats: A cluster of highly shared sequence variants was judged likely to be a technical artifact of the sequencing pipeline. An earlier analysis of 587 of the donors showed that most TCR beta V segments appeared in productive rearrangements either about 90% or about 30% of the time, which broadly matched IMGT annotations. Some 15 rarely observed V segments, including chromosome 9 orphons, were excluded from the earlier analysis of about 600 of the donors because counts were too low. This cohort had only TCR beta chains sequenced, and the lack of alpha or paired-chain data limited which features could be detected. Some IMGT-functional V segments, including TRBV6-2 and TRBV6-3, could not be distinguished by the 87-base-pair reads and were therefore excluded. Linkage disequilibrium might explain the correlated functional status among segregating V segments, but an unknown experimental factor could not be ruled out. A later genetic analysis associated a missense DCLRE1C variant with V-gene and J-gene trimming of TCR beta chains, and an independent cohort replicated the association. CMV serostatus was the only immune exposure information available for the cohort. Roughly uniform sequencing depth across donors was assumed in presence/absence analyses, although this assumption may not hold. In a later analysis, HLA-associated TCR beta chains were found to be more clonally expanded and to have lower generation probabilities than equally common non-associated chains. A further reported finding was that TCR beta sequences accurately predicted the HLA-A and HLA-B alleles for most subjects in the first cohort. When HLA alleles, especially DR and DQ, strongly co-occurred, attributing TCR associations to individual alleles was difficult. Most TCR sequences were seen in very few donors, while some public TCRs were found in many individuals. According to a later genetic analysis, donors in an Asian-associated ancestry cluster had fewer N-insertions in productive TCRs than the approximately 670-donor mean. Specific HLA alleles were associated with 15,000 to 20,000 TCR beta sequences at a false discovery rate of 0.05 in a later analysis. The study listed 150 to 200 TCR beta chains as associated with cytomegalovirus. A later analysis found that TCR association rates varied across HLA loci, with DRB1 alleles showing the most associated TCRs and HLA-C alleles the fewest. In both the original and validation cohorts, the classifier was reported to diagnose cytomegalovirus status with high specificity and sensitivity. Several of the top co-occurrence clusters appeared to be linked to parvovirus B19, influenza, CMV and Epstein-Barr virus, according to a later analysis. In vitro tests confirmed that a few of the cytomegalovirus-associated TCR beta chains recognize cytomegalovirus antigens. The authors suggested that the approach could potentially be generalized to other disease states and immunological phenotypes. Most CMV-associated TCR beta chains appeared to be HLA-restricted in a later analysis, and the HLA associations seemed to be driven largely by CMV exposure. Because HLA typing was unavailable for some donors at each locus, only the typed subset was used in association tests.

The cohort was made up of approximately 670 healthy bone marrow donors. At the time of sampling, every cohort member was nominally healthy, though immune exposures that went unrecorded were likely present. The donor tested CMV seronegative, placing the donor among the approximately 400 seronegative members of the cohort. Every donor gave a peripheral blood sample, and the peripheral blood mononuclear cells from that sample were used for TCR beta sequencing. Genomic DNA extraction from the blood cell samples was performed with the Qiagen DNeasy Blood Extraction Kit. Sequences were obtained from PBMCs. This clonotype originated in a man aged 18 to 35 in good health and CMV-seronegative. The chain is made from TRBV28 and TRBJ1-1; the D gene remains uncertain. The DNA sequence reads TGTGCCAGCAAGACCCCGGGAATGAACACTGAAGCTTTCTTT. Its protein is CASKTPGMNTEAFF.